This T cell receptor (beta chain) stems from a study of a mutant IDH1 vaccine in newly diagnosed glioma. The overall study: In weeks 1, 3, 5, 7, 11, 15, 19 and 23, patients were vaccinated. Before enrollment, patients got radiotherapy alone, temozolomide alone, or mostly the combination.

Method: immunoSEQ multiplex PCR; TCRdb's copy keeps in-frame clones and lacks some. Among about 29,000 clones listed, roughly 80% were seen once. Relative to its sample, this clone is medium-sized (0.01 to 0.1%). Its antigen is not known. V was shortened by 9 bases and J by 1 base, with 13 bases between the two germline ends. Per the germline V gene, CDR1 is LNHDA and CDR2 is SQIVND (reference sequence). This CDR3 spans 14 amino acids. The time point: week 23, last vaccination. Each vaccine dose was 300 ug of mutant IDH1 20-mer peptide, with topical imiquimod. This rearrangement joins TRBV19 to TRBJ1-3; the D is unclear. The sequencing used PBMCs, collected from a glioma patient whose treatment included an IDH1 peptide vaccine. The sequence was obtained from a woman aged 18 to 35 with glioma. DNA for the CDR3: TGTGCCAGCTTAAAAACCCTATCTGGAAACACCATATATTTT. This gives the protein CASLKTLSGNTIYF.